What follows describes a single T cell receptor (beta chain). Antigen specificity is unknown. The TCRbeta library was prepared with unique molecular identifiers. TCRdb reprocessed the PCR reads via MiXCR and lists one record per CDR3 protein. The sample has about 830,000 distinct CDR3 sequences, about 15% seen once. These data belong to a study of T-cell reconstitution after alpha-beta-depleted transplantation in children. Study results and caveats: Most T-cell counts and diversity one year after the transplant came from T cells that were newly produced. Several patients had high TCRbeta diversity at day 60; it came from surviving recipient T cells and thymic progenitors. Several hundred expanded graft clones reportedly were the source of alpha-beta T cells about two months after transplant.

V lost 0 bases and J lost 0, with 18 bases in between. The CDR3 is 18 residues long. From germline, CDR1 is SGHTA and CDR2 FQGNSA. The material sequenced was PBMCs, mostly from graft donor cells, taken 360 days after TCRalphabeta/CD19-depleted stem cell transplant. The receptor was derived from a male patient younger than 18 who had a stem cell transplant for acute lymphoblastic leukemia, so the T cells may come from the graft donor. V is TRBV7-2 and J is TRBJ2-7; D remains unclear. CDR3 DNA: TGTGCCAGCAGCTTAGCTGTGGGGTTAGCTCCAGACTCCTACGAGCAGTACTTC. Protein sequence: CASSLAVGLAPDSYEQYF.